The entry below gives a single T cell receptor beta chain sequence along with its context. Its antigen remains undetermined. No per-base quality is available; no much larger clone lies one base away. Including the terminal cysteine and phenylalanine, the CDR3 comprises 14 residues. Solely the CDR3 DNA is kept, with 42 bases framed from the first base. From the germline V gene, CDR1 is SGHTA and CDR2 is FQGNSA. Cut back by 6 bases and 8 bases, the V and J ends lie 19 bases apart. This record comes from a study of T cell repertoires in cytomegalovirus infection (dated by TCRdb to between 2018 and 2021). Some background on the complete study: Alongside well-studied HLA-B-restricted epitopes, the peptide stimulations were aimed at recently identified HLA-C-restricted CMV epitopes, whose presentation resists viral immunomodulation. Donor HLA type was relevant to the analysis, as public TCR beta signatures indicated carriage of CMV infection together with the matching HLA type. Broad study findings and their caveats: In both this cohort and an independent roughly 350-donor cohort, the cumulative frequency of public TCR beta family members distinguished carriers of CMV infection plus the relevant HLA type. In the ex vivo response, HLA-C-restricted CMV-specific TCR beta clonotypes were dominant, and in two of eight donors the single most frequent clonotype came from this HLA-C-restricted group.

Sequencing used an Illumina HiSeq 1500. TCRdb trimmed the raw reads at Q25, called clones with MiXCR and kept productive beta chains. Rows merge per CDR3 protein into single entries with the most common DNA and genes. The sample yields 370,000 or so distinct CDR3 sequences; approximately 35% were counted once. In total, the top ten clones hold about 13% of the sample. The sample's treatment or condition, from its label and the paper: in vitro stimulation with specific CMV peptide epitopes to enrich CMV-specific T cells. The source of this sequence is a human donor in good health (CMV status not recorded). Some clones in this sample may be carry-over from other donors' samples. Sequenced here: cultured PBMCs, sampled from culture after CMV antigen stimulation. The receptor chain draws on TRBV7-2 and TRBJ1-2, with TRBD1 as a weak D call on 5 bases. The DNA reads TGTGCCAGCAGTCCAGCTCACGGGGCGGCCGGCTACACCTTC. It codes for CASSPAHGAAGYTF.